Listed here are 2 T cell receptor beta chains from one sample, sequenced in a study of low-dose radiotherapy and immunotherapy resistance in tumors (dated by TCRdb to between 2020 and 2023). This specimen's time point label, interpreted: after trial treatment. The sample's treatment or condition label, in plain terms: LDRT plus nivolumab, ipilimumab, low-dose cyclophosphamide and aspirin (RACIN trial). These reads were obtained on an Illumina HiSeq 2500. First-strand cDNA was synthesized with Superscript III and a set of TRAV- and TRBV-specific primers, covering both TCRalpha and TCRbeta chains. TCRs were amplified with Phusion for about 20 PCR cycles using a constant-region primer together with the adapter attached to the V primers. TCRdb reprocessed the public reads (quality trimming at Q25 with fastp, clone calling with MiXCR) and kept in-frame beta chains. Identical CDR3 proteins give one entry, which carries the most common genes and DNA. Present in this sample are about 84,000 distinct CDR3 sequences, around 17% of which were seen just once. Roughly 1.4% of the sample goes to the ten largest clones.

The sequencing here drew on PBMCs, taken after low-dose radiotherapy plus immunotherapy. Every receptor here comes from a male donor with prostate cancer.

This clonotype was recorded many times. The J gene is TRBJ1-4, the V gene TRBV6-6; 7 nucleotides agree with TRBD1. After removal of 2 bases from V and 3 bases from J, the junction contained 9 bases not matched to a gene. The CDR3 runs to 17 residues. Germline assignment: CDR1 MNHNY and CDR2 SVGAGI (reference sequence). CDR3 region: CASSYRSTGSANEKLFF. The CDR3 DNA follows: TGTGCCAGCAGTTACCGTTCGACAGGGTCGGCTAATGAAAAACTGTTTTTT.

This clonotype has a count of ten or more. This rearrangement joins TRBV4-1 to TRBJ1-3; D ambiguous. Per the germline V gene, CDR1 is MGHRA and CDR2 is YSYEKL. Trimming cost V 0 bases and J 0 bases, with 6 bases left between them. This CDR3 is 15 amino acids long. CDR3 coding DNA: TGCGCCAGCAGCCAAGACATATCCTCTGGAAACACCATATATTTT. Translated, it gives CASSQDISSGNTIYF.